This T cell receptor beta chain emerged from a study of cytomegalovirus exposure and HLA in healthy donors. Overall study findings and caveats: In vitro data verified a few CMV-associated chains as specific for CMV antigens. Researchers counted 164 TCR beta chains as cytomegalovirus-associated. Reportedly, diagnosis of cytomegalovirus status by the classifier showed high specificity and sensitivity.

V lost 5 bases and J lost 4, with 11 bases in between. Germline V gene lookup returns CDR1 SSHAT and CDR2 FNYEAQ (reference sequence). The CDR3 covers 13 residues. The donors were members of the roughly 130-subject validation cohort (separate from the approximately 670-subject first cohort). Here immunoSEQ multiplex PCR was the method, and the copy in TCRdb shows in-frame clones only, minus some. This table holds 110,000 or so clones, roughly 88% found once. This clone was picked up one time. Its antigen is unknown. The sequenced material came from PBMCs. This sequence originates from a young man in good health and CMV-seronegative. The chain links TRBV7-7 to TRBJ1-1; the D is unclear. In nucleotides, the CDR3 is TGTGCCAGCAGCCCCGGGGTTGGCACTGAAGCTTTCTTT. Protein: CASSPGVGTEAFF. Combining the CDR3 with reference TRBV7-7 and TRBJ1-1 gives the whole variable domain GAGVSQSPRYKVTKRGQDVTLRCDPISSHATLYWYQQALGQGPEFLTYFNYEAQPDKSGLPSDRFSAERPEGSISTLTIQRTEQRDSAMYRCASSPGVGTEAFFGQGTRLTVV.